What follows are 6 T cell receptor beta chains derived from one specimen sequenced in a study of early T cells in non-severe SARS-CoV-2 infection. TCRdb reprocessed the 5' RACE reads via MiXCR and lists one record per CDR3 protein. The sample includes approximately 66,000 distinct CDR3 sequences, roughly an eighth of them seen just once. Sequencing input: whole blood. These receptors were collected from an adult who was a healthcare worker with PCR-confirmed SARS-CoV-2 infection or an uninfected control (not recorded which).

For this clonotype: At one end the junction does not follow the germline gene, possibly because of a read error. The J gene is TRBJ2-1, the V gene TRBV24-1; the match to TRBD2 covers 10 bases. CDR1 and CDR2 (germline): KGHDR, SFDVKD. The CDR3 runs 16 residues. The CDR3 coding sequence is TGTGCCACCGGTGATTTGCCCCTAGCGGGAGATAGTGAGCAGTTCTTC. Translation gives CATGDLPLAGDSEQFF.

This clonotype has more than one count but fewer than ten. The V and J genes are TRBV6-2 or TRBV6-3 and TRBJ2-1, with TRBD2 matching over 8 bases. V shed 4 bases and J 8 bases; nucleotides not matched to a gene: 4. This CDR3 region has 13 residues. CDR1 and CDR2 (germline): MNHEY, SVGEGT. The CDR3 nucleotides read TGTGCCAGCAGTTTTAGCGGGACATATGAGCAGTTCTTC. Its translation is CASSFSGTYEQFF.

At least ten counts were recorded for this clonotype. The chain carries TRBV20-1 and TRBJ2-1; 7 positions match TRBD2. V lost 3 bases to trimming and J lost 2 bases; unmatched junction nucleotides: 7. CDR3 length equals 15 residues. In germline, CDR1 is DFQATT, CDR2 SNEGSKA (reference sequence). CDR3 bases: TGCAGTGCTAGGGGGGGGACTAATGCCTACAATGAGCAGTTCTTC. Amino acid sequence: CSARGGTNAYNEQFF.

This clonotype appeared many times. This sequence joins TRBV3-1 and TRBJ2-3; D gene uncertain. This CDR3 region has 16 residues. The germline V gene encodes CDR1 LGHDT and CDR2 YNNKEL (reference sequence). V lost 1 base and J 0 bases, leaving 11 bases between the germline ends. The CDR3 region is CASSQGQSASTDTQYF. The CDR3 DNA sequence: TGTGCCAGCAGCCAAGGGCAAAGCGCTAGCACAGATACGCAGTATTTT.

This clonotype has a count of ten or more. The V and J genes are TRBV6-1 and TRBJ2-5; 8 bases align to TRBD1. V was pared by 2 bases and J by 3 bases, with 8 bases of the junction left unmatched. The CDR3 extends over 16 amino acids. Per the germline V gene, CDR1 is MNHNS and CDR2 is SASEGT. CDR3 sequence (DNA): TGTGCCAGCAGTGAAATGGGTCGACAGGGGAAAGAGACCCAGTACTTC. This sequence encodes CASSEMGRQGKETQYF.

The chain is built from TRBV18 and TRBJ1-4, with D perhaps TRBD1 (5 bases). Germline assignment: CDR1 KGHSH and CDR2 LQKENI. V lost 0 bases and J 13 bases, leaving 18 bases between the germline ends. The CDR3 is 15 amino acids. The DNA for the CDR3 is TGTGCCAGCTCACCACCGGGGCACGGGGAATCCGGACTGTTTTTT. Protein product: CASSPPGHGESGLFF.